The next 17 T cell receptor beta chains were all read from a single sample in a study of control samples from healthy donors and cancer patients. Only in-frame clones appear in the TCRdb table, and some are missing; sequencing was by immunoSEQ multiplex PCR. The table lists around 95,000 clones, more than 85% of them singletons. The sample was blood. The receptors come from a woman aged 45 to 65 in good health.

In nucleotides, the CDR3 is TGTGCCAGCAGCCCGGGAGCGGATGAGACCCAGTACTTC. Translating gives CASSPGADETQYF. The rearrangement joins TRBV7-9 to TRBJ2-5; tentative D call: TRBD2 (6 bases). Germline CDR1 reads SEHNR; CDR2 reads FQNEAQ (reference sequence). Trimming removed 5 bases at V and 5 bases at J, with 12 bases between. CDR3 size: 13 residues.

The chain combines TRBV6-6 with TRBJ2-3, with D perhaps matching TRBD1 (5 bases). V shed 5 bases and J shed 5 bases, with 11 bases lying between them. The CDR3 spans 13 residues. Germline CDR1 MNHNY, CDR2 SVGAGI (reference sequence). The CDR3 loop is CASSHGHQDTQYF. The CDR3, as DNA: TGTGCCAGCAGTCACGGACACCAAGATACGCAGTATTTT.

This chain links TRBV18 with TRBJ1-4; TRBD1 is a possible D gene (5 bases). The length of the CDR3 is 13 residues. Trimming removed 9 bases from V and 4 bases from J, with 12 bases in between. Germline CDR1 reads KGHSH; CDR2 reads LQKENI. CDR3: CASHEGFNEKLFF. CDR3 nucleotide sequence: TGTGCCAGTCACGAGGGGTTTAATGAAAAACTGTTTTTT.

The chain has TRBV5-7 and TRBJ2-7; 7 nucleotides line up with TRBD1. TRBV5-7 is recorded as an ORF, its role being uncertain. Trimming took 7 bases from V and 5 from J; bases not matched to a gene: 12. This CDR3 comprises 14 residues. In nucleotides, the CDR3 is TGTGCCAGCCTCAAAATGACAGGGACGGACGAGCAGTACGTC. Protein product: CASLKMTGTDEQYV.

This chain uses TRBV6-5 with TRBJ2-2; 10 bases fit TRBD2. V lost 5 bases and J lost 1; bases outside the gene matches: 1. This CDR3 contains 15 residues. The germline CDR1 and CDR2 sequences are MNHEY and SVGAGI. The CDR3 nucleotides read TGTGCCAGCAGTATAGCGGGGGGGAACACCGGGGAGCTGTTTTTT. It specifies CASSIAGGNTGELFF.

This chain uses TRBV7-8 with TRBJ1-5, with no clear D. Looked up from germline, CDR1 is SGHVS and CDR2 is FQNEAQ. The V and J ends lost 5 bases and 0 bases respectively, with 17 bases between them. CDR3 size: 17 residues. CDR3 loop: CASSTLDGLYSNQPQHF. Written as DNA, the CDR3 is TGTGCCAGCAGCACCTTAGACGGATTATATAGCAATCAGCCCCAGCATTTT. Filled out from reference TRBV7-8 and TRBJ1-5, the complete variable domain reads GAGVSQSPRYKVAKRGQDVALRCDPISGHVSLFWYQQALGQGPEFLTYFQNEAQLDKSGLPSDRFFAERPEGSVSTLKIQRTQQEDSAVYLCASSTLDGLYSNQPQHFGDGTRLSIL.

The chain uses TRBV4-3 and TRBJ1-1; possibly TRBD1 for D (5 bases). V lost 1 base, J lost 4 bases, and 10 bases lay in between. Germline V gene data show CDR1 as LGHNA and CDR2 as YSLEER. The CDR3 runs 14 residues. The CDR3 here is CASSQVGPSTEAFF. Here the CDR3 DNA reads TGCGCCAGCAGCCAAGTGGGACCCAGCACTGAAGCTTTCTTT.

The chain is built from TRBV6-1 and TRBJ1-2; D not certain. Trimming cost V 0 bases and J 12 bases, with 8 bases left between them. The germline CDR1 and CDR2 sequences are MNHNS and SASEGT. The CDR3 spans 11 residues. This chain's CDR3 is CASSEALKHTF. The CDR3 DNA reads TGTGCCAGCAGTGAAGCGCTGAAGCACACCTTC.

The gene calls are TRBV6-2 or TRBV6-3 and TRBJ2-3, with 10 positions matching TRBD2. The V gene end was trimmed by 0 bases and the J gene end by 2 bases; junction bases not matched to a gene: 8. In germline, CDR1 is MNHEY, CDR2 SVGEGT. This CDR3 spans 18 amino acids. CDR3 region: CASSYSGFGLAATDTQYF. The CDR3 DNA is TGTGCCAGCAGTTACTCGGGGTTCGGACTAGCGGCCACAGATACGCAGTATTTT.

The rearrangement joins TRBV10-3 to TRBJ2-3; 14 nucleotides agree with TRBD2. This CDR3 spans 18 amino acids. With V trimmed by 2 bases and J by 4 bases, 8 bases remained unmatched. Germline-derived CDR1 and CDR2 are ENHRY and SYGVKD. This chain's CDR3 is CAISETPGLAGAPDTQYF. The CDR3 bases are TGTGCCATCAGTGAGACCCCGGGACTAGCGGGAGCCCCAGATACGCAGTATTTT.

The J gene is TRBJ2-5, the V gene TRBV6-1; weak D call: TRBD1 (5 bases). Trimming stripped 0 bases from V and 1 base from J, with 9 bases between. The CDR3 is 15 amino acids. From germline, CDR1 is MNHNS and CDR2 SASEGT. CDR3 nucleotides: TGTGCCAGCAGTGAAGCACCCAGGGCCCAAGAGACCCAGTACTTC. Protein sequence: CASSEAPRAQETQYF.

This clone was observed a single time. The CDR3, as DNA: TGTGCCAGCAGCGTAGGCCAGGGAGGGGGCCAAGAGACCCAGTACTTC. It codes for CASSVGQGGGQETQYF. The rearrangement links TRBV9 to TRBJ2-5; tentatively, D is TRBD2 (7 bases). CDR1 and CDR2 from the germline V gene are SGDLS and YYNGEE. Between the trimmed V and J ends, which lost 0 bases and 1 base, there was a span of 13 bases. The CDR3 contains 16 residues.

The gene calls are TRBV9 and TRBJ2-5; unclear D gene. CDR1 and CDR2 from the germline V gene are SGDLS and YYNGEE. Between the trimmed V and J ends, which lost 0 bases and 1 base, there was a span of 10 bases. The CDR3 is made up of 15 amino acids. CDR3 DNA sequence: TGTGCCAGCAGCGTAGAGGGCCTGGCCCAAGAGACCCAGTACTTC. This encodes CASSVEGLAQETQYF.

There are a few counts of this clone. The chain joins TRBV6-5 to TRBJ1-4, with D unclear. Trimming pared 8 bases from V and 2 bases from J, leaving 12 bases between. The germline CDR1 and CDR2 sequences are MNHEY and SVGAGI. The CDR3 contains 14 residues. The CDR3, as DNA: TGTGCCAGCCGGAAGGGTTTGACTAATGAAAAACTGTTTTTT. Translated, it gives CASRKGLTNEKLFF.

The rearrangement joins TRBV18 to TRBJ1-2; perhaps TRBD1 as D (6 bases). V was cut by 5 bases and J by 6 bases, with 13 bases left in between. The germline gives CDR1 KGHSH, CDR2 LQKENI. CDR3 length equals 13 residues. The DNA for the CDR3 is TGTGCCAGCTCATGGACAGTCAGTCATGGCTACACCTTC. Protein: CASSWTVSHGYTF.

This clone was counted a single time. J is TRBJ1-3 and V is TRBV29-1, with 7 bases aligning to TRBD1. The CDR3 is 17 amino acids. The V gene end was trimmed by 2 bases and the J gene end by 0 bases; junction bases not matched to a gene: 10. The germline CDR1 and CDR2 sequences are SQVTM and ANQGSEA. The CDR3 nucleotides read TGCAGCGTTGAACCTATAGGACAGGAGAGCTCTGGAAACACCATATATTTT. Its translation is CSVEPIGQESSGNTIYF. The full variable domain, its missing parts supplied by reference TRBV29-1 and TRBJ1-3, is SAVISQKPSRDICQRGTSLTIQCQVDSQVTMMFWYRQQPGQSLTLIATANQGSEATYESGFVIDKFPISRPNLTFSTLTVSNMSPEDSSIYLCSVEPIGQESSGNTIYFGEGSWLTVV.

The chain joins TRBV7-8 to TRBJ2-2; 9 bases line up with TRBD1. This CDR3 is built from 17 residues. From germline, CDR1 is SGHVS and CDR2 FQNEAQ. Germline trimming cut 5 bases from V and 6 bases from J; bases unmatched to any gene: 13. The CDR3 sequence: CASSPQGQGFSSGELFF. The DNA of the CDR3 is TGTGCCAGCAGCCCCCAGGGACAGGGTTTTTCATCCGGGGAGCTGTTTTTT.